The 17 T cell receptor beta chains in this list originate from one sample, sequenced in a study of blood T cells in healthy people across ages. Primed by a sample-barcoded 5' primer and a J-beta primer mix, a second PCR proceeded for roughly 7 to 12 cycles. From the 5' RACE reads, TCRdb called clonotypes with MiXCR, one entry per CDR3 protein. The data show some 1.7 million distinct CDR3 sequences, approximately 30% seen once. The sample consisted of blood. The receptors derive from a woman aged 25 to 39 in good health.

This clonotype has just a few counts. This chain connects TRBV2 to TRBJ2-5; TRBD2 agrees at 10 bases. Germline values: CDR1 SNHLY, CDR2 FYNNEI. The CDR3 runs 15 residues. After removal of 2 bases from V and 2 bases from J, the junction contained 2 bases not matched to a gene. CDR3 sequence: CASSELAGAQETQYF. CDR3 DNA sequence: TGTGCCAGCAGTGAACTAGCGGGGGCACAAGAGACCCAGTACTTC. The entire variable domain, with the rest obtained from reference TRBV2 and TRBJ2-5, is as follows: EPEVTQTPSHQVTQMGQEVILRCVPISNHLYFYWYRQILGQKVEFLVSFYNNEISEKSEIFDDQFSVERPDGSNFTLKIRSTKLEDSAMYFCASSELAGAQETQYFGPGTRLLVL.

This clonotype was observed a handful of times. This rearrangement joins TRBV20-1 to TRBJ1-2; a possible D gene is TRBD1 (5 bases). From germline, CDR1 is DFQATT and CDR2 SNEGSKA (reference sequence). V gave up 0 bases and J gave up 9 bases, with 14 bases separating them. The CDR3 sequence is 13 residues long. CDR3 bases: TGCAGTGCTAGAGATACGCAGGGTCCGAGCTACACCTTC. Translating it yields CSARDTQGPSYTF.

Concerning this clonotype: One end of the junction varies from germline; a read error may be responsible. The V and J genes are TRBV7-3 and TRBJ1-1; TRBD1 aligns across 7 bases. Germline V gene lookup returns CDR1 SGHTA and CDR2 FQGTGA. The CDR3 is made up of 15 amino acids. CDR3 sequence reads: CASRKPGQMNTKAFF. In DNA form, the CDR3 reads TGTGCCAGCAGGAAACCGGGACAGATGAACACTAAAGCTTTCTTT.

This clonotype has more than one count but fewer than ten. The chain has TRBV10-3 and TRBJ1-1; a possible D gene is TRBD1 (6 bases). Per the germline V gene, CDR1 is ENHRY and CDR2 is SYGVKD. The V and J ends lost 6 bases and 1 base respectively, with 9 bases between them. The CDR3 has 13 amino acids. The CDR3 loop is CAIRRTENTEAFF. The CDR3 DNA reads TGTGCCATCAGAAGGACAGAGAACACTGAAGCTTTCTTT.

V is TRBV14 and J is TRBJ1-1, with TRBD1 as a possible D gene (6 bases). Germline V lookup: CDR1 SGHDN, CDR2 FVKESK. This CDR3 is built from 13 residues. Trimming removed 4 bases at V and 5 bases at J, with 11 bases between. CDR3 amino acids: CASSPRGLTEAFF. Written as DNA, the CDR3 is TGTGCCAGCAGCCCCAGGGGTCTAACTGAAGCTTTCTTT.

The V and J genes are TRBV30 and TRBJ2-5; 7 bases match TRBD1. V shed 1 base, J shed 5 bases, and the junction held 10 bases outside the gene matches. CDR1 and CDR2 (germline): GTSNPN, SVGIG (reference sequence). This CDR3 region has 15 residues. The CDR3 here is CAWSATGSFRETQYF. In DNA form, the CDR3 reads TGTGCCTGGAGTGCGACAGGGAGTTTTAGGGAGACCCAGTACTTC.

This clonotype occurred a few times. The germline gene is not matched at one end of the junction; a read error may be the cause. The chain joins TRBV15 to TRBJ2-7; perhaps D is TRBD1 or TRBD2 (7 bases each). This CDR3 has 13 amino acids. CDR1 LNHNV and CDR2 YYDKDF come from the germline V gene (reference sequence). The DNA of the CDR3 is TGTGCCGCCAGCAGGGGGGGCGGCTACGAGCAGTACTTC. This translates into CAASRGGGYEQYF.

This clonotype was recorded a few times. The chain carries TRBV20-1 and TRBJ2-7; TRBD2 matches 9 bases. Germline V lookup: CDR1 DFQATT, CDR2 SNEGSKA (reference sequence). Trimming at V came to 4 bases and at J to 4 bases, leaving 11 bases not matched to a gene. The CDR3 length is 15 residues. The CDR3 bases are TGCAGTGCTATCCTTGGCGGGGGGGCTGGGTACGAGCAGTACTTC. It codes for CSAILGGGAGYEQYF.

This clonotype showed up many times. The rearrangement links TRBV29-1 to TRBJ2-1; D possibly matches TRBD1 or TRBD2 (5 bases each). The CDR3 spans 13 residues. The ends were cut back, 3 bases at V and 10 bases at J, with 16 bases in the middle. CDR1 and CDR2 (germline): SQVTM, ANQGSEA. The CDR3 region is CSVERGEAFEQFF. CDR3 DNA sequence: TGCAGCGTTGAGAGGGGAGAGGCTTTCGAGCAGTTCTTC.

This clonotype came up a few times. The gene calls are TRBV12-3 or TRBV12-4 and TRBJ2-1; no reliable D call. The germline V and J ends were trimmed by 7 bases and 8 bases, with 12 bases remaining between them. The CDR3 loop spans 12 amino acids. CDR3 amino acids: CASTDHWDEQFF. Here the CDR3 DNA reads TGTGCCAGCACCGACCATTGGGATGAGCAGTTCTTC.

This clonotype was observed many times. The V call is TRBV29-1, the J call TRBJ2-7, with 8 bases aligning to TRBD1. This CDR3 spans 11 amino acids. Trimming cost V 7 bases and J 8 bases; bases outside gene matches: 7. CDR1 and CDR2 from the germline V gene are SQVTM and ANQGSEA. The CDR3 loop reads CSAGQGVKQYF. The CDR3 DNA reads as TGCAGCGCTGGACAGGGTGTCAAGCAGTACTTC.

This clonotype was seen a handful of times. This chain links TRBV12-3 or TRBV12-4 with TRBJ1-2, with 8 bases lining up with TRBD1. The CDR3 is 13 amino acids. V lost 6 bases, J lost 8 bases, and 8 bases stayed unmatched. CDR3 sequence: CASSHTGGRGYTF. In DNA, the CDR3 is TGTGCCAGCAGCCATACAGGGGGTAGAGGCTACACCTTC.

The chain has TRBV29-1 and TRBJ2-7; D possibly corresponds to TRBD2 (5 bases). The end of the DNA is better explained by TRBJ2-1, so the J call may be wrong. This CDR3 region has 14 residues. CDR1 and CDR2 (germline): SQVTM, ANQGSEA. For the CDR3, the DNA is TGCAGCGTTGCGATGGTCCGGGCCGACTACGAGCAGTTCTTC. Encoded protein: CSVAMVRADYEQFF.

The sample holds a few counts of this clonotype. The chain combines TRBV5-1 with TRBJ2-7, with D perhaps being TRBD1 or TRBD2 (6 bases each). Germline V lookup: CDR1 SGHRS, CDR2 YFSETQ. The length of the CDR3 is 15 residues. Trimming left V 2 bases short and J 5 bases short, with 17 bases between. CDR3 sequence (DNA): TGCGCCAGCAGCTTAAAGGGGGGAACCTTGCACGAGCAGTACTTC. This encodes CASSLKGGTLHEQYF.

This clonotype was seen more than once but under ten times. The V and J genes are TRBV5-1 and TRBJ2-1, with a tentative D call TRBD1 (6 bases). The ends were cut back, 1 base at V and 12 bases at J, with 23 bases in the middle. The CDR3 covers 16 residues. Germline-derived CDR1 and CDR2 are SGHRS and YFSETQ. The CDR3 sequence is CASSLTISGSRTAQFF. The CDR3 coding sequence is TGCGCCAGCAGCTTGACAATATCTGGTTCCCGGACAGCGCAGTTCTTC. Combining the CDR3 with reference TRBV5-1 and TRBJ2-1 gives the whole variable domain KAGVTQTPRYLIKTRGQQVTLSCSPISGHRSVSWYQQTPGQGLQFLFEYFSETQRNKGNFPGRFSGRQFSNSRSEMNVSTLELGDSALYLCASSLTISGSRTAQFFGPGTRLTVL.

V and J are TRBV5-4 and TRBJ2-1; possibly TRBD1 or TRBD2 for D (5 bases each). In germline, CDR1 is SGHNT, CDR2 YYREEE (reference sequence). Trimming pared 0 bases from V and 13 bases from J, leaving 17 bases between. This CDR3 region has 14 residues. The CDR3 sequence is CASSLATAGGTQFF. In DNA form, the CDR3 reads TGTGCCAGCAGCTTGGCGACTGCCGGTGGGACCCAGTTCTTC.

This chain links TRBV19 with TRBJ2-5, with TRBD1 identical over 9 bases. V was pared by 3 bases and J by 5 bases, with 7 bases of the junction left unmatched. Per the germline V gene, CDR1 is LNHDA and CDR2 is SQIVND (reference sequence). The CDR3 is made up of 15 amino acids. The CDR3 nucleotides are TGTGCCAGTAGTATCCCGGGACAGGGCTTGGAGACCCAGTACTTC. Amino acids: CASSIPGQGLETQYF.